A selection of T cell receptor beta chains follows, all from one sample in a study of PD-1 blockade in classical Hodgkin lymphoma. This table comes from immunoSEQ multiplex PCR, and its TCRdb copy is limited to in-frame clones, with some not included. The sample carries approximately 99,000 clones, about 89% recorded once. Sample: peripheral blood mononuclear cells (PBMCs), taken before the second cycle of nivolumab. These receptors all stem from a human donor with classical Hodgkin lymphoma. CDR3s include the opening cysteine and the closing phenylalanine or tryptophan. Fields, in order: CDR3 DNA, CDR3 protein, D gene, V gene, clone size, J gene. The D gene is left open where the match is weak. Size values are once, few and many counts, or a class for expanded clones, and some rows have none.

TGTGCCAGCAGTTATTCCGACAGGCTCTCCTACGAGCAGTACTTC CASSYSDRLSYEQYF . TRBV6-5 . TRBJ2-7
TGTGCCTGGAGTTCACAGGCTGGCCTTCGTGGCTACACCTTC CAWSSQAGLRGYTF . TRBV30 . TRBJ1-2
TGTGCCACCCCACGGGAGGAGGGGGGTGACGAGCAGTACTTC CATPREEGGDEQYF . TRBV2 . TRBJ2-7
TGTGCCAGTGGTATCGCGGGTGAAAAACTGTTTTTT CASGIAGEKLFF . TRBV19 . TRBJ1-4
TGTGCCAGCAGTGCGCAGGGGGCGGACGTGGAGACCCAGTACTTC CASSAQGADVETQYF TRBD1 TRBV2 . TRBJ2-5
TGTGCCAGCAGTTCCCCACGGACAGGGTCGAACACAGATACGCAGTATTTT CASSSPRTGSNTDTQYF TRBD1 TRBV27 once TRBJ2-3
TGTGCCAGCAGCTTGTTTGACCTAGTAGACAATGAGCAGTTCTTC CASSLFDLVDNEQFF . TRBV5-6 . TRBJ2-1
TGTGCCAGCAGCCCCTACAGGGACCTAGGGTACAATGAGCAGTTCTTC CASSPYRDLGYNEQFF . TRBV13 . TRBJ2-1
TGTGCCAGTAGTATAGAGCAATCCTACAATGAGCAGTTCTTC CASSIEQSYNEQFF . TRBV19 . TRBJ2-1
TGTGCCAGCAGCGCATCTAGAGGGACAGGCCCCACTAACTATGGCTACACCTTC CASSASRGTGPTNYGYTF TRBD1 TRBV7-9 . TRBJ1-2
TGTGCTAGTGGCCCCAGCCCCGTCGGCAATCAGCCCCAGCATTTT CASGPSPVGNQPQHF . TRBV12-5 . TRBJ1-5
TGTGCCAGTTCTCAGTTCCACTCTGGAAACACCATATATTTT CASSQFHSGNTIYF . TRBV2 . TRBJ1-3
TGTGCTAGCAGCTTAGGTCCGGGAGGCGAGCAGTTCTTC CASSLGPGGEQFF TRBD2 TRBV7-7 . TRBJ2-1
TGCGCCAGCAGCTGGACTAGCGGACAAGAGACCCAGTACTTC CASSWTSGQETQYF TRBD2 TRBV5-1 . TRBJ2-5
TGCGCCAGCAGCGACGGAGGCTACGAGCAGTACTTC CASSDGGYEQYF . TRBV5-1 . TRBJ2-7
TGTGCCAGCAGCGTAGCTGCCAGCGGGCTCTACAATGAGCAGTTCTTC CASSVAASGLYNEQFF . TRBV9 . TRBJ2-1
TGTGCCAGCAGCTTAGATGGTCTAGTTTTGTGGGATACGCAGTATTTT CASSLDGLVLWDTQYF . TRBV7-9 . TRBJ2-3
TGTGCCAGCAGCCCCTGGTGGGGGGCTGATTCTGACGAGCAGTACTTC CASSPWWGADSDEQYF . TRBV27 . TRBJ2-7
TGTGCCAGCTCTTTGAGAGGGACTGAAGCTTTCTTT CASSLRGTEAFF . TRBV13 . TRBJ1-1
TGTGCCAGCAGTTACTCGGGATGGAGCTCCTACGAGCAGTACTTC CASSYSGWSSYEQYF . TRBV6-5 . TRBJ2-7
TGTGCCTGGAGTAAAAACGGACTGATCTACGAGCAGTACTTC CAWSKNGLIYEQYF . TRBV30 . TRBJ2-7
TGTGCCAGCAGCCAAGGGGCGATCAATTCACCCCTCCACTTT CASSQGAINSPLHF . TRBV11-3 . TRBJ1-6
TGTGCCAGTAGGGGCAGGGGCTATGGCTACACCTTC CASRGRGYGYTF . TRBV19 . TRBJ1-2
TGTGCCAGCAGCCCAGACGGGACTAGCGGGACCCGCCACAATGAGCAGTTCTTC CASSPDGTSGTRHNEQFF TRBD2 TRBV7-2 . TRBJ2-1
TGTGCCAGCACGAGACGTGGGCCAGATACGCAGTATTTT CASTRRGPDTQYF . TRBV6-1 . TRBJ2-3
TGCGCCAGCAGCCAAGAGTGGGCGGGCAGGGAGGGCAATCAGCCCCAGCATTTT CASSQEWAGREGNQPQHF . TRBV4-1 . TRBJ1-5
TGTGCCAGCAATAGGGGGGAGAATGAGCAGTTCTTC CASNRGENEQFF . TRBV19 once TRBJ2-1
TGCGCCAGCAGTGACGGTGATTACGAGCAGTACTTC CASSDGDYEQYF . TRBV10-1 . TRBJ2-7
TGCGCCAGCAGCCAAGGAGATGGGAGCTCCTACGAGCAGTACTTC CASSQGDGSSYEQYF . TRBV4-1 once TRBJ2-7
TGTGCCAGCAGTGAAGGTGAATGGGTTGTTGTCCAAGAGACCCAGTACTTC CASSEGEWVVVQETQYF . TRBV2 . TRBJ2-5
TGTGCCAGCAGCGTAGGGATCCGCCGGAATAATTCACCCCTCCACTTT CASSVGIRRNNSPLHF . TRBV9 . TRBJ1-6
TGTGCCAGCAGCTTAGGTGGCTTACGCCGGGATGAGCAGTTCTTC CASSLGGLRRDEQFF . TRBV11-2 . TRBJ2-1
TGTGCCAGCTCACCACCCGCTATGGGTGGCACAGATACGCAGTATTTT CASSPPAMGGTDTQYF . TRBV18 . TRBJ2-3
TGTGCCAGCAGCCTTAGGATGTACGGCTACACCTTC CASSLRMYGYTF . TRBV6-5 . TRBJ1-2
TGTGCCTGGAGTCTGACGGATGGCCAGCCCCAGCATTTT CAWSLTDGQPQHF . TRBV30 . TRBJ1-5
TGTGCCAGCAGCTTGCCAGGGGAGTACTATGGCTACACCTTC CASSLPGEYYGYTF . TRBV5-6 . TRBJ1-2
TGTGCCAGCAGTGAGCGCGAGCATCAGCCCCAGCATTTT CASSEREHQPQHF . TRBV6-1 few TRBJ1-5
TGTGCCAGCAGCTTAGACAGCATTAATGAAAAACTGTTTTTT CASSLDSINEKLFF . TRBV7-9 . TRBJ1-4
TGCGCCAGCAGCCTAAACAGGAACAATTACGAGCAGTACTTC CASSLNRNNYEQYF . TRBV4-1 once TRBJ2-7
TGTGCCACCAGCAGAGAAAGGACTGACAATGAGCAGTTCTTC CATSRERTDNEQFF . TRBV15 . TRBJ2-1
TGCGCCAGCAGCTCGGGGACAGGGGCTTTGAACACTGAAGCTTTCTTT CASSSGTGALNTEAFF TRBD1 TRBV5-1 . TRBJ1-1
TGTGCCAGCACCAGCGGGACAGCGGCCTACAATGAGCAGTTCTTC CASTSGTAAYNEQFF . TRBV6-1 . TRBJ2-1
TGTGCCAGTGGGGGACAGGCCGAGTTCTTC CASGGQAEFF TRBD1 TRBV7-9 . TRBJ2-1
TGTGCCAGCACAAAGGAGGGGGGGCCATCCTACGAGCAGTACTTC CASTKEGGPSYEQYF . TRBV6-5 . TRBJ2-7
TGCGCCAGCAGCTTGGTTGTCTCCTACGAGCAGTACTTC CASSLVVSYEQYF . TRBV5-1 . TRBJ2-7
TGTGCCAGCAGTGAAGTGGGGCGTAGCTTGAATGAGCAGTTCTTC CASSEVGRSLNEQFF . TRBV2 . TRBJ2-1
TGTGCCAGCAGCTTAGCTTCTAGTTGGGGGTCCGATACGCAGTATTTT CASSLASSWGSDTQYF . TRBV9 . TRBJ2-3
TGTGCCAGTAGTATTCAGGGGGCGATTGACTATGGCTACACCTTC CASSIQGAIDYGYTF TRBD1 TRBV19 . TRBJ1-2
TGTGCCAGCAGAGGGAGGGGTAGGACTGAAGCTTTCTTT CASRGRGRTEAFF . TRBV5-6 . TRBJ1-1
TGCAGCGTGGGAGGACAGGGCAGGGGCTACACCTTC CSVGGQGRGYTF TRBD1 TRBV29-1 . TRBJ1-2
TGCAGCGTTGGACAGGCCCTCAACACTGAAGCTTTCTTT CSVGQALNTEAFF . TRBV29-1 . TRBJ1-1
TGTGCCAGCAGTTACGGGTTTGAGCAGTTCTTC CASSYGFEQFF . TRBV6-5 . TRBJ2-1
TGCGCCAGCAGCTCTGGGACCGTCGCCCCAAACAGGGTTGAAGCTTTCTTT CASSSGTVAPNRVEAFF . TRBV5-1 once TRBJ1-1
TGTGCCAGCAGCTTAGCTGGTAGCAATGAGCAGTTCTTC CASSLAGSNEQFF . TRBV11-2 . TRBJ2-1
TGTGCCAGCAGTTCCCTGGCCCTGGGACAGGTCCAAGAGACCCAGTACTTC CASSSLALGQVQETQYF TRBD1 TRBV28 . TRBJ2-5
TGTGCCAGCAGTGAGTCTCAAGCAGGACTAGGGGCTTTCTTT CASSESQAGLGAFF . TRBV6-1 once TRBJ1-1